These 5 T cell receptor beta chains were all obtained from the same sample, sequenced in a study of T cells in Graves' hyperthyroidism and ophthalmopathy. Amplification of TCR beta CDR3 regions was performed using RNA transcripts as template. HTBI primers were the set used in a first-round RT-PCR of the TCR CDR3. MiXCR, run by TCRdb on the multiplex PCR reads, gives a single entry per CDR3 protein. The sample contains approximately 400,000 distinct CDR3 sequences, about an eighth of which appear only once. Sequenced material: blood. The source of these receptors is a man aged 45 to 65 with Graves' ophthalmopathy.

The rearrangement joins TRBV28 to TRBJ1-5; D unresolved. Germline assignment: CDR1 MDHEN and CDR2 SYDVKM. This CDR3 contains 16 residues. The V gene lost 3 bases and the J gene lost 0 bases, with 12 bases spanning the gap. The CDR3 sequence is CASSLFGINSNQPQHF. CDR3 nucleotide sequence: TGTGCCAGCAGTTTGTTTGGCATAAATAGCAATCAGCCCCAGCATTTT.

The chain is built from TRBV20-1 and TRBJ2-7; D gene ambiguous. Trimming pared 2 bases from V and 7 bases from J, leaving 15 bases between. CDR3 length: 13 amino acids. The germline V gene encodes CDR1 DFQATT and CDR2 SNEGSKA (reference sequence). CDR3 sequence (DNA): TGCAGTGCTAGAATGGGCTCCGTCGGAGAGCAGTACTTC. It is translated as CSARMGSVGEQYF.

The chain carries TRBV5-4 and TRBJ1-2; D perhaps matches TRBD1 (5 bases). Germline V CDR1 and CDR2: SGHNT, YYREEE (reference sequence). The CDR3 length is 13 residues. Trimming cost V 4 bases and J 5 bases, with 12 bases left between them. The CDR3: CASSQKQGYGYTF. The CDR3 DNA sequence: TGTGCCAGCAGCCAGAAGCAGGGTTATGGCTACACCTTC.

In this sample, this clonotype turned up a few times. Being one base from a much bigger clone, this may be a read error. This chain uses TRBV5-5 with TRBJ2-2, with 11 bases fitting TRBD2. Germline V gene lookup returns CDR1 SGHKS and CDR2 YYEKEE (reference sequence). This CDR3 region has 16 residues. The CDR3 loop reads CASSLDSGRAAGELLF. CDR3 sequence (DNA): TGTGCCAGCAGCTTGGATAGCGGGAGGGCCGCCGGGGAGCTGCTTTTT.

This chain's CDR3 is CSAFRITSYNEQFF. CDR3 nucleotide sequence: TGCAGCGCCTTCCGGATTACTTCCTACAATGAGCAGTTCTTC. This chain joins TRBV29-1 and TRBJ2-1; D gene ambiguous. Between the trimmed V and J ends, which lost 7 bases and 1 base, there was a span of 14 bases. Germline lookup yields CDR1 SQVTM and CDR2 ANQGSEA. CDR3 length: 14 amino acids.